This paragraph covers one T cell receptor (beta chain) sequence. TCRdb re-derived calls from the reads in MiXCR, one entry per CDR3 protein. This table holds under 600,000 distinct CDR3 sequences, 16% found once. This entry comes from a study of T cell repertoires in cytomegalovirus infection. The CDR3 is 15 residues long. CDR1 and CDR2 from the germline V gene are MNHEY and SMNVEV (reference sequence). V shed 6 bases and J 1 base; nucleotides not matched to a gene: 8. This clonotype was obtained from a human donor in good health (CMV status not recorded). Some clones in this sample may be carry-over from other donors' samples. V and J are TRBV27 and TRBJ1-1; 7 bases align to TRBD1. The sequenced material came from CD8+ T cells from PBMCs. This CDR3 is CASSWEGAANTEAFF. CDR3 coding DNA: TGTGCCAGCAGCTGGGAGGGGGCGGCGAACACTGAAGCTTTCTTT.